The clone carrying this T cell receptor (beta chain) has just a few counts. Its antigen is not known. This CDR3 has 15 amino acids. Germline V gene lookup returns CDR1 MNHEY and CDR2 SMNVEV (reference sequence). V shed 6 bases and J 3 bases; nucleotides not matched to a gene: 8. This entry belongs to a study of identical twins. Points from the study as a whole: Modelling approaches yielded underestimates of out-of-frame TCR alpha sharing between monozygotic twins.

With template switching, a universal primer site was added, and the cDNA carried unique molecular identifiers. From the 5' RACE reads, TCRdb called clonotypes with MiXCR, one entry per CDR3 protein. The table lists around 650,000 distinct CDR3 sequences, 7.1% of them singletons. Healthy Caucasians were all of the donors. The same specimen was also included in a second study, on yellow fever vaccine responses in identical twins. That publication notes: Twin vaccine T cell responses reportedly seemed partly convergent, partly personalized.

The rearrangement joins TRBV27 to TRBJ1-2, with TRBD1 matching 9 bases. The source material was PBMCs. The clonotype comes from a woman under 30 in good health. This CDR3 is CASRGSQGAYYGYTF. CDR3 bases: TGTGCCAGCAGGGGCTCACAGGGGGCGTACTATGGCTACACCTTC.